The 21 T cell receptor beta chains below were found in one sample sequenced in a study of blood T cell repertoires in COVID-19. Here immunoSEQ multiplex PCR was the method, and the copy in TCRdb shows in-frame clones only, minus some. This table holds about 130,000 clones, around 75% found once. What was sequenced was peripheral blood. The source is a woman in her 70s with COVID-19, enrolled during active disease.

The count of this clone is one. The chain joins TRBV19 to TRBJ2-5; 7 bases fit TRBD2. Germline values: CDR1 LNHDA, CDR2 SQIVND (reference sequence). The CDR3 runs 18 residues. J lost 2 bases, V lost 3 bases, and 15 bases had no gene match. Here the CDR3 reads CASSIRLGAGTNQETQYF. As DNA, the CDR3 is TGTGCCAGTAGTATCAGATTGGGAGCGGGGACGAATCAAGAGACCCAGTACTTC.

The rearrangement joins TRBV28 to TRBJ2-7, with 13 bases matching TRBD2. The V segment lost 4 bases and the J segment 3 bases; nucleotides outside the gene matches: 15. This CDR3 is 19 amino acids long. The germline CDR1 and CDR2 sequences are MDHEN and SYDVKM. The CDR3 coding sequence is TGTGCCAGCAGTTCCATAAAAGGACTAGCGGGGGTTCCCGTCTACGAGCAGTACTTC. This codes for CASSSIKGLAGVPVYEQYF.

CDR3 residues: CASSQRTGGTEQFF. In DNA, the CDR3 is TGTGCCAGCAGCCAGAGGACAGGGGGGACTGAGCAGTTCTTC. The chain has TRBV2 and TRBJ2-1; 10 bases map to TRBD1. Trimming at V came to 6 bases and at J to 9 bases, leaving 8 bases not matched to a gene. The CDR3 has 14 amino acids. In germline, CDR1 is SNHLY, CDR2 FYNNEI.

The chain employs TRBV6-5 and TRBJ1-2; 8 nucleotides align to TRBD1. CDR3 length equals 15 residues. CDR1 is MNHEY and CDR2 is SVGAGI in the germline V gene. V trimming: 6 bases; J trimming: 3 bases; junction bases outside the gene matches: 9. The CDR3 reads CASSRDRGSYYGYTF. The CDR3 nucleotides are TGTGCCAGCAGCCGCGACAGGGGCTCGTACTATGGCTACACCTTC.

The rearrangement uses TRBV5-1 and TRBJ1-1; 7 nucleotides match TRBD1. Germline trimming cut 9 bases from V and 5 bases from J; bases unmatched to any gene: 7. This CDR3 contains 12 residues. The germline V gene has CDR1 SGHRS and CDR2 YFSETQ. The CDR3 loop is CATSTGNTEAFF. CDR3 bases: TGCGCCACCTCGACAGGGAATACTGAAGCTTTCTTT.

This clone turned up a few times. This sequence joins TRBV30 and TRBJ1-2; TRBD1 aligns across 9 bases. In germline, CDR1 is GTSNPN, CDR2 SVGIG (reference sequence). Trimming at V came to 6 bases and at J to 3 bases, leaving 5 bases not matched to a gene. The CDR3 runs to 13 residues. The CDR3 DNA is TGTGCCTGCCGACAGGGGGGAGACTATGGCTACACCTTC. The encoded protein is CACRQGGDYGYTF.

This chain joins TRBV27 and TRBJ2-7, with 11 bases fitting TRBD1. The CDR3 totals 18 residues. Germline V CDR1 and CDR2: MNHEY, SMNVEV (reference sequence). Unmatched junction bases numbered 17, after V lost 6 bases and J lost 4 bases. The CDR3 protein is CASSLSSIWDRGTYEQYF. DNA for the CDR3: TGTGCCAGCAGCCTTTCCTCAATCTGGGACAGGGGGACTTACGAGCAGTACTTC.

The chain joins TRBV4-1 to TRBJ1-1, with 8 bases matching TRBD1. The CDR3 sequence is 14 residues long. Germline V lookup: CDR1 MGHRA, CDR2 YSYEKL. Trimming removed 4 bases from V and 5 bases from J; junction bases left unmatched: 6. CDR3 amino acids: CASSLRQGLTEAFF. CDR3 sequence (DNA): TGCGCCAGCAGCCTGCGACAGGGGCTGACTGAAGCTTTCTTT.

The V call is TRBV27, the J call TRBJ2-1; 11 bases are a match to TRBD2. The germline V gene has CDR1 MNHEY and CDR2 SMNVEV (reference sequence). J lost 4 bases, V lost 8 bases, and 7 bases had no gene match. The CDR3 spans 15 residues. The chain's CDR3 is CASGGSGGAYNEQFF. For the CDR3, the DNA is TGTGCCAGCGGGGGTAGCGGGGGGGCTTACAATGAGCAGTTCTTC.

This rearrangement joins TRBV5-6 to TRBJ1-3; D perhaps matches TRBD1 (5 bases). This CDR3 contains 17 residues. CDR1 is SGHDT, CDR2 YYEEEE, per germline. Trimming took off 1 base at V and 0 bases at J, with 14 bases between the two ends. The CDR3 nucleotides are TGTGCCAGCAGCTTGTACGGGGGTACCCACTCTGGAAACACCATATATTTT. Its translation: CASSLYGGTHSGNTIYF.

The chain carries TRBV19 and TRBJ1-4; D call uncertain. The germline V gene has CDR1 LNHDA and CDR2 SQIVND (reference sequence). The CDR3 extends over 16 amino acids. Trimming shortened V by 5 bases and J by 8 bases, and 21 bases separated the two germline ends. The CDR3, as DNA: TGTGCCAGTAGTGCCTCTTTAGTGGCAGGAGGCGAAAAACTGTTTTTT. Translating gives CASSASLVAGGEKLFF.

The genes are TRBV10-2 and TRBJ1-5, with D perhaps TRBD1 (5 bases). CDR3 length: 14 residues. Trimming removed 8 bases from V and 0 bases from J, with 11 bases in between. From germline, CDR1 is WSHSY and CDR2 SAAADI. CDR3 in DNA: TGCGCCAGCGGGGCGGCAGTTAGCAATCAGCCCCAGCATTTT. It specifies CASGAAVSNQPQHF.

This chain connects TRBV7-9 to TRBJ2-6, with a weak D call TRBD1 (5 bases). The CDR3 extends over 19 amino acids. Trimming cost V 3 bases and J 0 bases, with 18 bases left between them. CDR1 is SEHNR and CDR2 is FQNEAQ in the germline V gene (reference sequence). The CDR3 nucleotides are TGTGCCAGCAGCTTCTCCCATGACAGCGCATTCTCTGGGGCCAACGTCCTGACTTTC. Amino acids: CASSFSHDSAFSGANVLTF.

This chain links TRBV5-1 with TRBJ1-6; D gene unclear. CDR1 is SGHRS and CDR2 is YFSETQ in the germline V gene. The CDR3 is made up of 12 amino acids. V was shortened by 1 base and J by 8 bases, with 4 bases between the two germline ends. CDR3 in amino acids: CASSLPDSPLHF. In DNA, the CDR3 is TGCGCCAGCAGCTTGCCGGATTCACCCCTCCACTTT.

The CDR3 here is CASSLGTGATGYTF. The CDR3 DNA reads as TGTGCCAGCAGTCTCGGGACAGGGGCGACAGGCTACACCTTC. V is TRBV6-6 and J is TRBJ1-2, with 10 bases identical to TRBD1. The CDR3 contains 14 residues. Germline trimming cut 5 bases from V and 8 bases from J; bases unmatched to any gene: 8. Per the germline V gene, CDR1 is MNHNY and CDR2 is SVGAGI (reference sequence).

The chain links TRBV9 to TRBJ1-6; 9 bases line up with TRBD1. The germline CDR1 and CDR2 sequences are SGDLS and YYNGEE. The CDR3 is 15 residues long. V dropped 0 bases and J dropped 7; count of bases not matched to a gene: 2. Here the CDR3 reads CASSVGDRGNSPLHF. For the CDR3, the DNA is TGTGCCAGCAGCGTAGGTGACAGGGGGAATTCACCCCTCCACTTT.

This clone was detected once. This chain joins TRBV12-3 or TRBV12-4 and TRBJ2-7; 9 bases are a match to TRBD1. With V trimmed by 7 bases and J by 5 bases, 6 bases remained unmatched. The CDR3 runs 13 residues. CDR3 nucleotide sequence: TGTGCCAGCAAGACAGGGGGGGGCGACGAGCAGTACTTC. Translated, it gives CASKTGGGDEQYF.

The V and J genes are TRBV6-2 or TRBV6-3 and TRBJ1-1, with D perhaps matching TRBD1 (6 bases). CDR1 and CDR2 (germline): MNHEY, SVGEGT. Trimming took 4 bases from V and 2 from J, leaving 11 bases between them. The CDR3 has 14 amino acids. CDR3 sequence: CASSFGQINTEAFF. CDR3 coding DNA: TGTGCCAGCAGTTTCGGACAGATCAACACTGAAGCTTTCTTT.

The chain combines TRBV2 with TRBJ1-6, with D possibly matching TRBD1 (5 bases). Germline CDR1 is SNHLY and CDR2 is FYNNEI. V was pared by 5 bases and J by 5 bases, with 7 bases between. CDR3 length equals 13 residues. The CDR3 spells CASSRQNNSPLHF. The CDR3 DNA reads TGTGCCAGCAGTCGACAGAATAATTCACCCCTCCACTTT.

The CDR3 is CSTGPGGTQYF. CDR3 DNA: TGCAGTACGGGGCCGGGAGGCACGCAGTATTTT. This chain connects TRBV20-1 to TRBJ2-3, with 7 bases fitting TRBD2. The CDR3 length is 11 residues. The ends lost 8 bases at V and 9 bases at J; junction bases unmatched: 8. The germline gives CDR1 DFQATT, CDR2 SNEGSKA (reference sequence).

The V call is TRBV19, the J call TRBJ1-5; 11 positions match TRBD1. The CDR3 loop spans 16 amino acids. Germline-derived CDR1 and CDR2 are LNHDA and SQIVND (reference sequence). After removal of 4 bases from V and 8 bases from J, the junction contained 10 bases not matched to a gene. CDR3 DNA: TGTGCCAGTAGTAGAGATAGCGGGACAGGGGGTAAGCCCCAGCATTTT. It encodes CASSRDSGTGGKPQHF.